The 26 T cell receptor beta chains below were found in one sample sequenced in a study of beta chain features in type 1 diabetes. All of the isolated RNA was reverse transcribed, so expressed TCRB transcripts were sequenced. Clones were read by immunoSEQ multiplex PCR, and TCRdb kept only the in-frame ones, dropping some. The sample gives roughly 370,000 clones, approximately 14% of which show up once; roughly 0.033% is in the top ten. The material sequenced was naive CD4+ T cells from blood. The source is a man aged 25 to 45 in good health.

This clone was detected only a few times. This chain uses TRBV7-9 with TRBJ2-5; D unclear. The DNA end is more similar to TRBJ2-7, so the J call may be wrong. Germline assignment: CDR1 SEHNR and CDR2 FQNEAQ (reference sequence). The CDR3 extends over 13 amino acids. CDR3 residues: CASSLDGPYEQYF. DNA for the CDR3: TGTGCCAGCAGCCTGGACGGACCCTACGAGCAGTACTTC.

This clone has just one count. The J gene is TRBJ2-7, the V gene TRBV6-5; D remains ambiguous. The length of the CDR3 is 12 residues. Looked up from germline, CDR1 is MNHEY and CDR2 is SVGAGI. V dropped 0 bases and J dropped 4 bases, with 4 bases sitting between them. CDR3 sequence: CASSYSNYEQYV. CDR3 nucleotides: TGTGCCAGCAGTTACTCGAATTACGAGCAGTACGTC.

CDR3 in amino acids: CASSPPGQGDSSTDTQYF. CDR3 DNA: TGTGCCAGCAGCCCTCCGGGACAGGGCGATTCTAGCACAGATACGCAGTATTTT. J is TRBJ2-3 and V is TRBV21-1; TRBD1, the D gene given by the table, was not confirmed from the DNA. TRBV21-1 is designated a pseudogene. The CDR3 has 18 residues.

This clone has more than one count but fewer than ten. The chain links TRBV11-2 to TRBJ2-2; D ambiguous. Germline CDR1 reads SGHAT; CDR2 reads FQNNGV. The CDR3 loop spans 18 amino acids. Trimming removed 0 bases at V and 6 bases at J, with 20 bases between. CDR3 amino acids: CASSLDVLAASQAGELFF. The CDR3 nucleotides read TGTGCCAGCAGCTTAGATGTTTTGGCAGCCTCTCAGGCCGGGGAGCTGTTTTTT.

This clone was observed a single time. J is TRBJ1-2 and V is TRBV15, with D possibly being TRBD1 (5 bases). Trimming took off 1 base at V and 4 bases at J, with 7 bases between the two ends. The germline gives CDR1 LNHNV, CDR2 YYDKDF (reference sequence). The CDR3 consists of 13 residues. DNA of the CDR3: TGTGCCACCAGCAGAGGGGGGACCTATGGCTACACCTTC. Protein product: CATSRGGTYGYTF.

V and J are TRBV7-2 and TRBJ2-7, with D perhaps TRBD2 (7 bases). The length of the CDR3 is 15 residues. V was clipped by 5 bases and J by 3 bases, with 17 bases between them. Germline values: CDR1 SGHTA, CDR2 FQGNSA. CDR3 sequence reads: CASSRGGGRGYEQYF. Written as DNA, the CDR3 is TGTGCCAGCAGCCGTGGGGGGGGCCGAGGCTACGAGCAGTACTTC.

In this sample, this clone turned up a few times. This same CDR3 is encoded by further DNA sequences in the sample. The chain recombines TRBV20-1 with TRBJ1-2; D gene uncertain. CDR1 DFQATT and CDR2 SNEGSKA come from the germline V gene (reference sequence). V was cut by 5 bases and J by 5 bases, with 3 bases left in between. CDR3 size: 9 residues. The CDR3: CSAGYGYTF. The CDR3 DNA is TGCAGTGCTGGGTATGGCTACACCTTC.

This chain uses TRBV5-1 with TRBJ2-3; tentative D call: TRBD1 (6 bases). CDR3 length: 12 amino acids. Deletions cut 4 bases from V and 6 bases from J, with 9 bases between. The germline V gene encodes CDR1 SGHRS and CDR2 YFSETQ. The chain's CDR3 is CASSVDRDTQYF. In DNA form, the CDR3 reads TGCGCCAGCAGCGTAGACAGGGATACGCAGTATTTT.

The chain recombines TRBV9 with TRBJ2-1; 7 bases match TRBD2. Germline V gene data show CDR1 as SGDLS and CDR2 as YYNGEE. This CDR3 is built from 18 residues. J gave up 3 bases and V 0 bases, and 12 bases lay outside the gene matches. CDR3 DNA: TGTGCCAGCAGCGTAGCCCCTCTAGCGGTAGAGGTCTACAATGAGCAGTTCTTC. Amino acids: CASSVAPLAVEVYNEQFF.

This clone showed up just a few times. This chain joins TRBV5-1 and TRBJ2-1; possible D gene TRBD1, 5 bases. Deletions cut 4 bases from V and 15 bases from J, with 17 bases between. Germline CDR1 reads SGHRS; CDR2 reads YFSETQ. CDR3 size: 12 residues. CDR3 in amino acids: CASSPAEGARFF. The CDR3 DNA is TGCGCCAGCAGCCCCGCCGAAGGGGCGAGGTTCTTC.

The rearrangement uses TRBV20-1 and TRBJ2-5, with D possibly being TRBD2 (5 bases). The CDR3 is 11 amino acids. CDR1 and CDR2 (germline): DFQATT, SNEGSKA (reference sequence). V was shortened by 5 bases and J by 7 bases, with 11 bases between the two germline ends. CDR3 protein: CSAPLGGTQYF. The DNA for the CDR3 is TGCAGTGCTCCCCTTGGAGGGACCCAGTACTTC.

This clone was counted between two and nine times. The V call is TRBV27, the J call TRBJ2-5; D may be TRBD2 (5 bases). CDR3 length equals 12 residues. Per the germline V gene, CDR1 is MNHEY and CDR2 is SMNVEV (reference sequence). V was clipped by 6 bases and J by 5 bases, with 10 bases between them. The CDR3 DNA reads TGTGCCAGCAGACGCGGGTGGGAGACCCAGTACTTC. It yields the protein CASRRGWETQYF.

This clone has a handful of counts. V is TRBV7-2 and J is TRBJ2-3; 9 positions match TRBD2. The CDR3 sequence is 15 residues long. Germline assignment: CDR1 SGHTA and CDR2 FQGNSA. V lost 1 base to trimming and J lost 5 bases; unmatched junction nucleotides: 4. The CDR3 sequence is CASSLGRGGQDTQYF. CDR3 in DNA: TGTGCCAGCAGCTTAGGGCGGGGGGGCCAAGATACGCAGTATTTT. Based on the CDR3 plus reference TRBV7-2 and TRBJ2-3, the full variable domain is GAGVSQSPSNKVTEKGKDVELRCDPISGHTALYWYRQSLGQGLEFLIYFQGNSAPDKSGLPSDRFSAERTGGSVSTLTIQRTQQEDSAVYLCASSLGRGGQDTQYFGPGTRLTVL.

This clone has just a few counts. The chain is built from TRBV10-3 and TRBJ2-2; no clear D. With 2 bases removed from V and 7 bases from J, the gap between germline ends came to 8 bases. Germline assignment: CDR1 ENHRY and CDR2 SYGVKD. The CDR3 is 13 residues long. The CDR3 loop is CAISENGGGELFF. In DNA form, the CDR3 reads TGTGCCATCAGTGAGAACGGTGGCGGGGAGCTGTTTTTT.

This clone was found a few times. DNA of the CDR3: TGTGCCAGCAGCGTAGGGTCAGGGTTAGGTCAGCCCCAGCATTTT. As protein: CASSVGSGLGQPQHF. This chain connects TRBV9 to TRBJ1-5, with a weak D call TRBD1 (5 bases). V was trimmed by 0 bases and J by 6 bases, leaving 13 bases between them. Looked up from germline, CDR1 is SGDLS and CDR2 is YYNGEE. The CDR3 runs to 15 residues.

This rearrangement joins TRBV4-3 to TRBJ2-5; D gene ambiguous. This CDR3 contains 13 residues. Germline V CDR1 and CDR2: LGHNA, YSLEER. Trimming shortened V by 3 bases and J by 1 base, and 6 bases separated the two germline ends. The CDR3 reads CASSHLPQETQYF. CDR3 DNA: TGCGCCAGCAGCCATCTTCCCCAAGAGACCCAGTACTTC.

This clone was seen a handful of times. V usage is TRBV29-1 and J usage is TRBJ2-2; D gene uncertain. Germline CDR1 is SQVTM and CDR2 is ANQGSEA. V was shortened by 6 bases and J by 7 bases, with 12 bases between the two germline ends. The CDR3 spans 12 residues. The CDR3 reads CSVLVLVGELFF. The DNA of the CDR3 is TGCAGCGTGTTGGTCCTAGTCGGGGAGCTGTTTTTT.

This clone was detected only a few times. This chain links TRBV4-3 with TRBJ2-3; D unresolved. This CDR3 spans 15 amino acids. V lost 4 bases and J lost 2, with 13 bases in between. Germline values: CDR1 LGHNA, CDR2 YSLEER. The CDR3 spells CASSPLTEATDTQYF. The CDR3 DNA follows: TGCGCCAGCAGCCCTCTGACTGAAGCCACAGATACGCAGTATTTT.

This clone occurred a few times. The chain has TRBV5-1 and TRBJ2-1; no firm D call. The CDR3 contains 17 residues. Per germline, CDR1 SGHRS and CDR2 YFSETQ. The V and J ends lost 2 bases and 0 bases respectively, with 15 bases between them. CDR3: CASSFLSAASSYNEQFF. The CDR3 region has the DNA TGCGCCAGCAGCTTCCTGTCGGCAGCCAGCTCCTACAATGAGCAGTTCTTC. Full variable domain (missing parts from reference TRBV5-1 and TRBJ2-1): KAGVTQTPRYLIKTRGQQVTLSCSPISGHRSVSWYQQTPGQGLQFLFEYFSETQRNKGNFPGRFSGRQFSNSRSEMNVSTLELGDSALYLCASSFLSAASSYNEQFFGPGTRLTVL.

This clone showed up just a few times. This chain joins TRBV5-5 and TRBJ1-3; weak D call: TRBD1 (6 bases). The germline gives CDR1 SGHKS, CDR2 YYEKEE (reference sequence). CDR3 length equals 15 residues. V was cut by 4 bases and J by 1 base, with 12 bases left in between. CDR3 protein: CASSRLGGSGNTIYF. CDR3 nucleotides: TGTGCCAGCAGCCGCCTAGGGGGATCTGGAAACACCATATATTTT.

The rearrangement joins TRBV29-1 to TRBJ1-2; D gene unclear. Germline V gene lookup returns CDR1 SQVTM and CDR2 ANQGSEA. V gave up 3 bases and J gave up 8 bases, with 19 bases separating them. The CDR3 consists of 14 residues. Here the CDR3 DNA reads TGCAGCGTTGAGAGGGATTTGAGTAGTGAGGGCTACACCTTC. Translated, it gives CSVERDLSSEGYTF.

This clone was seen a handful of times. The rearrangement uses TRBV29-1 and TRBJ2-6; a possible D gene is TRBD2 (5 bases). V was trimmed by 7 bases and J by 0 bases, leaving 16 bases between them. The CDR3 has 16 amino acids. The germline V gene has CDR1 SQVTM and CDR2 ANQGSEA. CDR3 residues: CSGGGWESSGANVLTF. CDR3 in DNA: TGCAGCGGTGGAGGATGGGAATCCTCTGGGGCCAACGTCCTGACTTTC.

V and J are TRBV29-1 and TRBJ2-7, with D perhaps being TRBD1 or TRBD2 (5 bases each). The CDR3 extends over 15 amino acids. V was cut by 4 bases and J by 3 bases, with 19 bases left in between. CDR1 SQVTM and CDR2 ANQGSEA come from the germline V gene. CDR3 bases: TGCAGCGTTGTTCAGGGACCCGTAATAGTCTACGAGCAGTACTTC. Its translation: CSVVQGPVIVYEQYF.

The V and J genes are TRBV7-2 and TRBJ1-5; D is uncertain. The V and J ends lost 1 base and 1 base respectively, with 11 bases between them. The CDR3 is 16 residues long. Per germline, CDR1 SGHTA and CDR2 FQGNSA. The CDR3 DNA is TGTGCCAGCAGCTTAGAGGGTAGGAGGAGCAATCAGCCCCAGCATTTT. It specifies CASSLEGRRSNQPQHF.

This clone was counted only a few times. The CDR3 is CASSLSTGQGSHTEAFF. For the CDR3, the DNA is TGCGCCAGCAGCCTATCCACGGGACAGGGATCGCACACTGAAGCTTTCTTT. The chain employs TRBV4-1 and TRBJ1-1, with 9 bases that match TRBD1. V lost 4 bases to trimming and J lost 3 bases; unmatched junction nucleotides: 12. The germline gives CDR1 MGHRA, CDR2 YSYEKL. The length of the CDR3 is 17 residues.

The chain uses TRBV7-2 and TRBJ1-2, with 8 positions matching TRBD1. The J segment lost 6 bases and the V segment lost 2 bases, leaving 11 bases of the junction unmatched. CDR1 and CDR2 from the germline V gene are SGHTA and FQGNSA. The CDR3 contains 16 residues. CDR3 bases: TGTGCCAGCAGCTTAAGATCCCTGACAGGGGTTAATGGCTACACCTTC. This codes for CASSLRSLTGVNGYTF.